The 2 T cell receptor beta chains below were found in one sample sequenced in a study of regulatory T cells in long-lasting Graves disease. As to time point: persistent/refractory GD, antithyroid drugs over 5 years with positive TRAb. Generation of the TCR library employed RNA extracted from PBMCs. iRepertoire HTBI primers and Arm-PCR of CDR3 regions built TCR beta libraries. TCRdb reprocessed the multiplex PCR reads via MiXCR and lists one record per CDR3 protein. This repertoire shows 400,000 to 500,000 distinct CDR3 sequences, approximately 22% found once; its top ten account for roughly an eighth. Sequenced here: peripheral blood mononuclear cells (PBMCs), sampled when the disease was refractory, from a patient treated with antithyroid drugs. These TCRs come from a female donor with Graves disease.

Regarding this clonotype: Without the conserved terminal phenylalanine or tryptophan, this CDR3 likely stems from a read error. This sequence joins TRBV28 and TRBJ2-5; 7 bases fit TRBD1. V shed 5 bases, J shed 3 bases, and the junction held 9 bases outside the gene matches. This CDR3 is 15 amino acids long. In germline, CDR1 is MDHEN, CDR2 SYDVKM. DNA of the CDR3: TGTGCCAGCAGTCCTACCGGACAGGAGAAAGAGACCCAGTACCTC. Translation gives CASSPTGQEKETQYL.

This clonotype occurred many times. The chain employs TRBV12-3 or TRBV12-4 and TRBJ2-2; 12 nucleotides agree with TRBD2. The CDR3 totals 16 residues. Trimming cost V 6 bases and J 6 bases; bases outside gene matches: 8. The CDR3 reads CASSQTSGGVAGELFF. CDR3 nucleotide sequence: TGTGCCAGCAGCCAGACTAGCGGGGGTGTAGCCGGGGAGCTGTTTTTT.